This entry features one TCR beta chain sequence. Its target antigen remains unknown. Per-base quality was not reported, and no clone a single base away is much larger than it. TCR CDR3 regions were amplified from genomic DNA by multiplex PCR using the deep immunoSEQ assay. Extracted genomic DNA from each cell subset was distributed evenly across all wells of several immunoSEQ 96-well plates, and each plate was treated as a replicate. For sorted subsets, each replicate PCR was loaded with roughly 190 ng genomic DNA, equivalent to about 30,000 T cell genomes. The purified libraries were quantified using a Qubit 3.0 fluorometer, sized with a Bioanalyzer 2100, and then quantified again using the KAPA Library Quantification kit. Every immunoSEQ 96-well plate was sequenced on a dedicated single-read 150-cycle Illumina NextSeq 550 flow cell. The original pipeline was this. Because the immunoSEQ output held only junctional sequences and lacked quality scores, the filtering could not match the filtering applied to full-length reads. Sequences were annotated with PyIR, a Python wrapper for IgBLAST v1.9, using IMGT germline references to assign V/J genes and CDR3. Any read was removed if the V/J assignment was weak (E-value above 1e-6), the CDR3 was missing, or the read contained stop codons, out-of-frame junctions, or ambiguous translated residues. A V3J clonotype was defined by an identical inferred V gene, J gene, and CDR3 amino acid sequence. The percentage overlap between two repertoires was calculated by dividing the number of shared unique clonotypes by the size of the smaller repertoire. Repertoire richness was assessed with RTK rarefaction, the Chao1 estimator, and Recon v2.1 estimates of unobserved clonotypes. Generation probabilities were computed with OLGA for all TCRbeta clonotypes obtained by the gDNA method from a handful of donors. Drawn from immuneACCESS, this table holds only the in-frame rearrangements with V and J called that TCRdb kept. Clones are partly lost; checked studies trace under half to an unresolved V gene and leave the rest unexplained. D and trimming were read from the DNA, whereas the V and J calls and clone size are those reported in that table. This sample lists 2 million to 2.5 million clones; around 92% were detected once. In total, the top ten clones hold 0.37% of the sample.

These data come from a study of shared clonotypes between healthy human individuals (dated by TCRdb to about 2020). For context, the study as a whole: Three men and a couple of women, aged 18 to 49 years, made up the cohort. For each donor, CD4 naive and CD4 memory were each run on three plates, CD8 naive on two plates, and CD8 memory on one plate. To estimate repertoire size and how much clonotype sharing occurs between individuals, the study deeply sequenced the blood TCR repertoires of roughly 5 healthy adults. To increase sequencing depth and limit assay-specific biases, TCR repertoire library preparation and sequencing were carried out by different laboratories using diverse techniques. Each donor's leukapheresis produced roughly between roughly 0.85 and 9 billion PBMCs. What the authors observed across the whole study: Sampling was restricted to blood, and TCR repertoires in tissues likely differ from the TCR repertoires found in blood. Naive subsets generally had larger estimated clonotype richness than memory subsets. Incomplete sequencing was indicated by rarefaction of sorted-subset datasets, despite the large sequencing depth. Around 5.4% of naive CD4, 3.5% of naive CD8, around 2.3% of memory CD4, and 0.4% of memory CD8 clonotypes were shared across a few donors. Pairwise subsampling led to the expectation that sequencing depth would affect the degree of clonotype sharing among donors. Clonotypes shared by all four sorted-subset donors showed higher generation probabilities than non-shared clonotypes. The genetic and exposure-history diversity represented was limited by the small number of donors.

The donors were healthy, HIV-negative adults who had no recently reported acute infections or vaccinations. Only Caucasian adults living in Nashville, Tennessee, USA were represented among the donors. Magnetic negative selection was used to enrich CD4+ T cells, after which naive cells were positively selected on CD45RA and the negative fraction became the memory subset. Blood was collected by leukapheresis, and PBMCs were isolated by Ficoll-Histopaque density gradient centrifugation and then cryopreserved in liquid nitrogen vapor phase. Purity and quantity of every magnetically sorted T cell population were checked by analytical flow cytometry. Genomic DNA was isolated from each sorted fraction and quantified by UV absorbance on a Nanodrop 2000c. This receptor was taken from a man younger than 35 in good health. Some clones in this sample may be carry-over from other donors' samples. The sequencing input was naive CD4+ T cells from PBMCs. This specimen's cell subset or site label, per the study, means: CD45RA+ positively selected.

Read as DNA, the sequence is TGTGCCAGCAGTAGGGCCGGGACAGGGAACTATGGCTACACCTTC. Its coded protein is CASSRAGTGNYGYTF. The sequence is built from TRBV11-2 and TRBJ1-2; 9 central bases correspond to TRBD1. From V the trimming removes 6 bases and from J it removes 2 bases, while the gene matches leave 7 bases of the junction unaccounted for. CDR1 is given as SGHAT and CDR2 as FQNNGV, both from the germline V gene. The CDR3 covers 15 residues, taking in both the cysteine and the phenylalanine. This entry keeps only the CDR3 DNA: 45 bases, framed from base 1.